A selection of T cell receptor beta chains follows, all from one sample in a study of cytomegalovirus exposure and HLA in healthy donors. TCRdb keeps only in-frame clones here, not all; method: immunoSEQ multiplex PCR. Of some 120,000 clones detected, approximately 87% appear once; the ten largest clones hold about 19%. Source material: PBMCs. The receptors derive from a young man in good health and CMV-seropositive. CDR3s include the opening cysteine and the closing phenylalanine or tryptophan. A D gene is named only where the DNA matches it firmly. Clone size is not always given. Where it is, it says once, few, many or a class for expanded clones.

j_call v_call clone_size d_call cdr3_nt cdr3_aa
TRBJ1-5 TRBV5-6 - TRBD1 TGTGCCAGCAGCTTTCGACAGGGGGCAGCGGGCAATCAGCCCCAGCATTTT CASSFRQGAAGNQPQHF
TRBJ1-4 TRBV19 once TRBD1 TGTGCCAGTAGTATACAGGGGGCTTATGAAAAACTGTTTTTT CASSIQGAYEKLFF
TRBJ2-1 TRBV5-1 - TRBD2 TGCGCCAGCGGGACAGGAGGACTAGCGGGGGGGAGCTCCTACAATGAGCAGTTCTTC CASGTGGLAGGSSYNEQFF
TRBJ2-3 TRBV11-2 - TRBD2 TGTGCCAGCAGCCCGACACTAGCGGGGGGCCCGGATACGCAGTATTTT CASSPTLAGGPDTQYF
TRBJ2-7 TRBV30 - TRBD2 TGTGCCTGGAGGAGCGGGGGGGGAGACTACGAGCAGTACTTC CAWRSGGGDYEQYF
TRBJ1-2 TRBV7-9 once TRBD1 TGTGCCAGCAGCTTAGCCGGGACAGGGAATGGCTACACCTTC CASSLAGTGNGYTF
TRBJ1-5 TRBV28 - - TGTGCCAGCTTCGAGGGCCGCAATCAGCCCCAGCATTTT CASFEGRNQPQHF
TRBJ2-5 TRBV27 - TRBD2 TGTGCCAGCTCTAGACCGGGGGGGGAAGAGACCCAGTACTTC CASSRPGGEETQYF
TRBJ1-1 TRBV28 - TRBD1 TGTGCCAGCAGTTTAAGTGGACAGGGGGCGACGTGGGCTGAAGCTTTCTTT CASSLSGQGATWAEAFF
TRBJ1-4 TRBV5-6 - - TGTGCCAGCAGCCGGGGGGCGAGGGGTAATGAAAAACTGTTTTTT CASSRGARGNEKLFF
TRBJ1-3 TRBV5-1 once - TGCGCCAGCAGCGAGGGTTTAGGAAACACCATATATTTT CASSEGLGNTIYF
TRBJ2-7 TRBV28 - TRBD1 TGTGCCACCAACCCGGGACAGGGGGGTTACGAGCAGTACTTC CATNPGQGGYEQYF
TRBJ1-1 TRBV30 - TRBD1 TGTGCCTGGAGTTCTGGACAGGGCACTGAAGCTTTCTTT CAWSSGQGTEAFF
TRBJ1-1 TRBV6-5 - - TGTGCCAGCAGTTCGGGGATGGAAGCTTTCTTT CASSSGMEAFF
TRBJ2-3 TRBV5-4 - TRBD2 TGTGCCAGCAGCTTGGTTGCGGGGGGGCCAGATACGCAGTATTTT CASSLVAGGPDTQYF
TRBJ2-1 TRBV2 - TRBD1 TGTGCCAGCAGCGAAACGACAGGGGGCGGAGATGAGCAGTTCTTC CASSETTGGGDEQFF
TRBJ1-2 TRBV2 - - TGTGCCAGCACCCCCCGGGAGGGGAACGGCTACACCTTC CASTPREGNGYTF
TRBJ1-2 TRBV29-1 few - TGCAGCGTTGAAGCAGGAAACTATGGCTACACCTTC CSVEAGNYGYTF
TRBJ2-1 TRBV7-6 - - TGTGCCAGCAGCTCGAGGCAGGGGGGAAATGAGCAGTTCTTC CASSSRQGGNEQFF
TRBJ2-3 TRBV19 once - TGTGCCAGTAGTATAGACAGGGAAGGGGGCACAGATACGCAGTATTTT CASSIDREGGTDTQYF
TRBJ2-3 TRBV4-1 - - TGCGCCAGCAGCCAAGATGTAGCGAAAGGCACAGATACGCAGTATTTT CASSQDVAKGTDTQYF
TRBJ2-1 TRBV11-2 - - TGTGCCAGCAGCCCCGAAACTCCCGAGCAGTTCTTC CASSPETPEQFF
TRBJ1-3 TRBV2 - TRBD1 TGTGCCAGCAGACATCGGACAGGCGGGGGAAACACCATATATTTT CASRHRTGGGNTIYF
TRBJ2-2 TRBV27 - TRBD2 TGTGCCAGCACCTTGTATAGCGGGGCCACCGGGGAGCTGTTTTTT CASTLYSGATGELFF
TRBJ1-5 TRBV6-6 once - TGTGCCGGCAGAGGGGCAGGGCGAAATAGCAATCAGCCCCAGCATTTT CAGRGAGRNSNQPQHF
TRBJ1-1 TRBV7-8 - - TGTGCCAGCAGCTTACGAGGTTTAAGCACCACTGAAGCTTTCTTT CASSLRGLSTTEAFF
TRBJ2-5 TRBV27 - - TGTGCCAGCACCCCAGGGGGGCGGGAGACCCAGTACTTC CASTPGGRETQYF
TRBJ2-1 TRBV28 - TRBD2 TGTGCCAGCACTCCCCGGGGGGGGGAAGGTTACAATGAGCAGTTCTTC CASTPRGGEGYNEQFF
TRBJ2-2 TRBV6-4 - - TGTGCCAGCAGTGGAAAGCTGAACACCGGGGAGCTGTTTTTT CASSGKLNTGELFF
TRBJ2-7 TRBV6-1 - - TGTGCCAGCAGTGATTCTGAGGAAAACTCCTACGAGCAGTACTTC CASSDSEENSYEQYF
TRBJ1-5 TRBV10-3 - TRBD1 TGTGCCATCAGTGACGTGGACAGGGGCAACAATCAGCCCCAGCATTTT CAISDVDRGNNQPQHF
TRBJ2-2 TRBV5-8 - - TGTGCCAGCAGCTTCCCGAGTGGCGGGGCGAACACCGGGGAGCTGTTTTTT CASSFPSGGANTGELFF
TRBJ2-2 TRBV5-8 - - TGTGCCAGCAGCTTCTCATACACCGGGGAGCTGTTTTTT CASSFSYTGELFF
TRBJ1-1 TRBV25-1 - - TGTGCCAGCAGGAGCGCGACTGAAGCTTTCTTT CASRSATEAFF
TRBJ2-3 TRBV5-1 - TRBD2 TGCGCCAGCAGCTGGACTAGCGGGGGGAGCACAGATACGCAGTATTTT CASSWTSGGSTDTQYF
TRBJ2-7 TRBV7-2 - TRBD1 TGTGCCAGCAGACCGGGACAGGGCTACGAGCAGTACTTC CASRPGQGYEQYF